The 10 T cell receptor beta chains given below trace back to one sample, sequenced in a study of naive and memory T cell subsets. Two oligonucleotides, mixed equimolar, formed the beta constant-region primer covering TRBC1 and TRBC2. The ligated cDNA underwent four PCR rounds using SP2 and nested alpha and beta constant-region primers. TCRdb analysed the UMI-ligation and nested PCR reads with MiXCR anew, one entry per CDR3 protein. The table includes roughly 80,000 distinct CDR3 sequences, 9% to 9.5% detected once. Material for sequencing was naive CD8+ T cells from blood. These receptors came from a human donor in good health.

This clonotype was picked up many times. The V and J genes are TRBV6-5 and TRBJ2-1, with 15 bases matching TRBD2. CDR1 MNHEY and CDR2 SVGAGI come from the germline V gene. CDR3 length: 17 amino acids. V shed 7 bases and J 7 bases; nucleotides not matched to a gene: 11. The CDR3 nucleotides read TGTGCCAGCAAATTTCTTAGCGGACTAGCGGGAGGGAATGAGCAGTTCTTC. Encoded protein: CASKFLSGLAGGNEQFF.

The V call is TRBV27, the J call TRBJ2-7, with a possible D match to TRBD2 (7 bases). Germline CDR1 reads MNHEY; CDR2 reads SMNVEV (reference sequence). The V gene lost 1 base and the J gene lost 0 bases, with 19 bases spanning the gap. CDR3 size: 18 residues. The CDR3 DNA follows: TGTGCCAGCAGTTTATTAGGGGGGGGCCGGGACTTCTCCTACGAGCAGTACTTC. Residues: CASSLLGGGRDFSYEQYF.

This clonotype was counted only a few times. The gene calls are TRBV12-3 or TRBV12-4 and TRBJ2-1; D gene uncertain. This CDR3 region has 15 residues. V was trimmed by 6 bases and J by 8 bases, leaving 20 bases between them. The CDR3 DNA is TGTGCCAGCAGCCAAGTCGCGGCCCGTTTGGATGAGCAGTTCTTC. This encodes CASSQVAARLDEQFF.

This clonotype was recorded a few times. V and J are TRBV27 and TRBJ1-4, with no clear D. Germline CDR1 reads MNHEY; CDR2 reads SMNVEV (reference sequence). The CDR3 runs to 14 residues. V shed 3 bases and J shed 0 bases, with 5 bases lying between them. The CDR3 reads CASSFRPTNEKLFF. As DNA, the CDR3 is TGTGCCAGCAGTTTCAGGCCAACTAATGAAAAACTGTTTTTT.

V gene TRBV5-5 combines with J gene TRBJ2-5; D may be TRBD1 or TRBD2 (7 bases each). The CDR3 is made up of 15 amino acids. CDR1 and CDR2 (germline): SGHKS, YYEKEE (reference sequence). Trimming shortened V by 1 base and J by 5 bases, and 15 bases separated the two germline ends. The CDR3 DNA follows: TGTGCCAGCAGCTTGACTACCAGGGGGGGGGAGACCCAGTACTTC. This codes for CASSLTTRGGETQYF.

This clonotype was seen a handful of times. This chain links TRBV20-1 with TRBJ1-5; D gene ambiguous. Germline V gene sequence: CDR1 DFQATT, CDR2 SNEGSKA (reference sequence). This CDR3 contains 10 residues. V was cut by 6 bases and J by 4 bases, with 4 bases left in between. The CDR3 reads CSAQNQPQHF. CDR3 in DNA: TGCAGTGCCCAAAATCAGCCCCAGCATTTT.

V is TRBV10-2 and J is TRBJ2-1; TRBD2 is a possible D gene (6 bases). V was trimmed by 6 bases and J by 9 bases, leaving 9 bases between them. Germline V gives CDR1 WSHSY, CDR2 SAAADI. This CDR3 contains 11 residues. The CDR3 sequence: CASRTSSEQFF. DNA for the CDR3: TGCGCCAGCAGAACTAGCAGTGAGCAGTTCTTC.

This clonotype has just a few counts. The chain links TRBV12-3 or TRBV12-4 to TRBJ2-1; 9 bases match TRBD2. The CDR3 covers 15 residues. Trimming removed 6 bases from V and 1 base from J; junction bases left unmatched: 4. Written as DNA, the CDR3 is TGTGCCAGCAGAAGACTAGCGGCTTCCTACAATGAGCAGTTCTTC. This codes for CASRRLAASYNEQFF.

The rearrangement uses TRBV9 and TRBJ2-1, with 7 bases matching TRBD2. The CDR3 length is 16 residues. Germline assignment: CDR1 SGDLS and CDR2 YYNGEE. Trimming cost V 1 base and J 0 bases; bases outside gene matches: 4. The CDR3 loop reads CASSVSGGSSYNEQFF. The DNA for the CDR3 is TGTGCCAGCAGCGTATCAGGCGGGAGCTCCTACAATGAGCAGTTCTTC.

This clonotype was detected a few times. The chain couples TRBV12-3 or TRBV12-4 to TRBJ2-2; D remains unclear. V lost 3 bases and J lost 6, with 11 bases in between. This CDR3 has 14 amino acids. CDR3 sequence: CASSLDWSPGELFF. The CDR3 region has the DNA TGTGCCAGCAGTTTGGATTGGAGCCCCGGGGAGCTGTTTTTT.